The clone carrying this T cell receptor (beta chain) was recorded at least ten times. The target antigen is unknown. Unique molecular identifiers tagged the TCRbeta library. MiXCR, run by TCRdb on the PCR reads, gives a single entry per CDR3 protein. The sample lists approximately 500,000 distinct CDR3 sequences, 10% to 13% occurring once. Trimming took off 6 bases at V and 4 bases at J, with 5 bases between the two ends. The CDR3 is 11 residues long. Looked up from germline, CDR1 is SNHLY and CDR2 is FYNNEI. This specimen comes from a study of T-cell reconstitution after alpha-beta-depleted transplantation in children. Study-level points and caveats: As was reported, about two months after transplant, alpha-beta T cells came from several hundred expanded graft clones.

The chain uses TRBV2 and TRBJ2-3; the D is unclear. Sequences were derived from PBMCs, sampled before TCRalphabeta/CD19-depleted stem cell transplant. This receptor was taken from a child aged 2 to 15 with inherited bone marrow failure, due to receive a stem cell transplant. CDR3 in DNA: TGTGCCAGCAGGTTCCCAGATACGCAGTATTTT. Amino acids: CASRFPDTQYF. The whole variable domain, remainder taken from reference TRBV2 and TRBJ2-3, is EPEVTQTPSHQVTQMGQEVILRCVPISNHLYFYWYRQILGQKVEFLVSFYNNEISEKSEIFDDQFSVERPDGSNFTLKIRSTKLEDSAMYFCASRFPDTQYFGPGTRLTVL.